This TCR beta chain was recorded in a study of cytomegalovirus exposure and HLA in healthy donors (dated by TCRdb to about 2017). Looking at the study overall: In an earlier analysis of some 610 of the donors, approximately 300 Gb of sequence data and 90 million to 120 million unique TCR beta sequences from roughly 180 million T cells were reported. Approximately 300 gigabases of sequencing data and around 85 million unique TCR sequences made up an early release that covered over 550 HLA-typed donors. Several DR-DQ haplotypes were handled as single units for association and clustering because linkage in the cohort was strong. Both class I and class II loci were covered by HLA typing, at four-digit resolution. Rather than drawing on any new phenotypic data, the later analysis identified candidate immune exposures from TCR beta sequences and the way those sequences occurred across donors. The study profiled the T cell repertoires of fewer than 850 subjects by immunosequencing and related them to cytomegalovirus serostatus. Among the roughly 390 genotyped donors, roughly 80% belonged to the genetic ancestry cluster associated with self-reported Caucasian donors. To predict cytomegalovirus infection status, the study brought together high-throughput TCR immunosequencing, statistical association of individual TCRs with disease status, and machine learning. The aim of the study was to test whether cataloging public T cell receptors could identify signatures of past pathogen exposure. Donor age, sex, ethnicity and CMV serostatus were compiled together with the repertoire data. To decide whether each TCR beta V gene segment behaved as functional or pseudogenic, an earlier analysis of some 600 of the donors relied on high-throughput TCR beta sequencing. To study patterns of TCR occurrence, a later analysis re-analyzed previously published TCR beta repertoires from hundreds of donors and added high-resolution HLA genotyping. The number of donors typed differed by locus, with 629-630 for A, B, C, DRB1 and DQB1, over 500 for DQA1, over 600 for DPA1, and some 450 for DPB1. All discovery cohort repertoires had been generated using a single sequencing platform. In addition to the first cohort of 666 subjects, a separate validation cohort of approximately 130 different subjects was used. On average, roughly 240,000 unique TCR beta nucleotide sequences were sequenced per donor among some 430 genotyped donors of the cohort, with 15% to 20% of those sequences being non-productive. In a later genetic analysis, genome-wide SNP genotypes for about 65% of the roughly 670 donors were used, and that subset was treated as a discovery cohort.

The paper's findings and limits, for the study overall: Correlated functional status among segregating V segments might reflect linkage disequilibrium, but an unknown experimental factor could not be ruled out. The 87-base-pair reads could not distinguish some IMGT-functional V segments, including TRBV6-2 and TRBV6-3, so those segments were excluded. According to a later analysis, parvovirus B19, influenza, CMV and Epstein-Barr virus appeared linked to several top co-occurrence clusters. In a later analysis, the rate of TCR association differed among HLA loci, with DRB1 alleles having the most associated TCRs and HLA-C alleles having the fewest. The cohort was sequenced for TCR beta chains only, and without alpha or paired-chain data the features that could be detected were limited. A further reported finding was that TCR beta sequences accurately predicted the HLA-A and HLA-B alleles for most subjects in the first cohort. It was suggested by the authors that the approach could potentially be generalized to other disease states and immunological phenotypes. When HLA alleles, especially DR and DQ, strongly co-occurred, attributing TCR associations to individual alleles was difficult. Because counts were too low, 15 to 20 rarely observed V segments, including chromosome 9 orphons, were left out of the earlier analysis of 500 to 750 of the donors. Presence/absence analyses assumed roughly uniform sequencing depth across donors, an assumption that may not hold. In both the original and validation cohorts, the classifier was reported to diagnose cytomegalovirus status with high specificity and sensitivity. The only immune exposure information available for the cohort was CMV serostatus. Most TCR sequences were observed very rarely across donors, whereas some public TCRs were present in many individuals. In a later analysis, 16,951 TCR beta sequences were associated with specific HLA alleles at a false discovery rate of 0.05. Because some donors lacked HLA typing at each locus, the association tests relied only on the typed subset. Broadly in line with IMGT annotations, most TCR beta V segments showed up in productive rearrangements about 87% or about 30% of the time in an earlier analysis of around 550 of the donors. Most CMV-associated TCR beta chains appeared to be HLA-restricted in a later analysis, and the HLA associations seemed to be driven largely by CMV exposure. A total of 150 or so TCR beta chains were listed by the study as associated with cytomegalovirus. A later genetic analysis reported fewer N-insertions in productive TCRs among donors in an Asian-associated ancestry cluster than the roughly 620-donor mean. In a later analysis, HLA-associated TCR beta chains were found to be more clonally expanded and to have lower generation probabilities than equally common non-associated chains. A group of highly shared sequence variants was considered likely to be a technical artifact of the sequencing pipeline. In vitro tests confirmed that a few of the cytomegalovirus-associated TCR beta chains recognize cytomegalovirus antigens. An association between a missense DCLRE1C variant and V-gene and J-gene trimming of TCR beta chains was found in a later genetic analysis and replicated in an independent cohort.

The receptor library was made with the immunoSEQ multiplex PCR assay. A mixture of 60 forward primers for TCR Vbeta segments and 13 reverse primers for TCR Jbeta segments was used in the multiplex PCR. Amplification of the CDR3 region of rearranged TCR beta genes was performed with a multiplex PCR assay on genomic DNA. On the Illumina HiSeq System, the amplified TCR beta libraries were sequenced as 87-base-pair reads. From the authors' description of their analysis: In a later analysis, 80 million or so unique TCR beta chains were counted across the roughly 610 repertoires, and roughly 11 million of these chains were shared by at least two donors. Raw reads were error-corrected and collapsed into unique sequences with a nearest-neighbor algorithm that merged closely related sequences to remove PCR and sequencing errors. To assign V, D and J gene segments, CDR3 sequences were aligned to IMGT reference sequences. For a sequence to be retained, a match of at least six nucleotides was required to both a V gene segment and a J gene segment. Rearrangements were classified as productive when the CDR3 lacked stop codons and remained in frame with V and J, and all other rearrangements were classified as non-productive. Following IMGT convention, CDR3 was defined as the stretch from the second conserved V-encoded cysteine to the conserved J-encoded phenylalanine. The earlier analysis of some 580 of the donors excluded any sequence lacking an unambiguous match to a single V gene segment. An earlier analysis of 500 to 600 of the donors classified V segments as functional when productive rearrangements were above 56.7% and as segregating when the standard deviation between donors was above 5%. A statistical classification framework was developed to diagnose cytomegalovirus status using the catalog of TCR beta chain sequences. A later analysis assigned V and J genes by comparing TCR nucleotide sequences with IMGT/GENE-DB human TR gene sequences. Using the TCRdist pipeline, a later analysis assigned CDR3 sequences along with most-parsimonious VDJ recombination scenarios. In a later analysis, every TCR beta chain was defined by the combination of its CDR3 amino acid sequence and its V-gene family, and reads without a unique V-gene family were dropped. A later analysis removed 592 highly shared, low-generation-probability nucleotide sequences to deal with suspected cross-contamination and a sequencing artifact. For each public chain, a later analysis derived a clonal expansion index from normalized ranks of inferred template counts within each repertoire. Generation probabilities in a later analysis came from a VDJ recombination model fitted to out-of-frame rearrangements, and those results were checked against IGoR. A later analysis scored TCR-TCR, TCR-HLA and TCR-CMV co-occurrence with hypergeometric tests, applying a repertoire-size bias correction to TCR pairs. In a later analysis, false discovery rates were estimated by permuting HLA or CMV assignments 20 times. In a later analysis, co-occurring TCRs were grouped with DBSCAN, and TCRdist sequence similarity was added when clustering was performed within HLA-allele-positive subsets. For co-occurrence clustering, repertoires with fewer than 30,000 or more than 120,000 public chains were excluded, along with 4 to 6 repertoires with anomalous nucleotide sharing. In TCRdb, the immuneACCESS table is reduced to in-frame sequences with V and J assigned. These tables do not hold every clone; where another copy was compared, an unresolved V gene accounts for under half, and the others remain unexplained. The V and J calls and the clone size are those of that table, but D and trimming were determined from the DNA. The sample table shows 150,000 to 200,000 clones, and more than 65% are seen once. About 9.7% of the sample comes from the top ten.

As for this clone: Its target antigen remains unknown. Compared with germline, one end of the junction differs, possibly owing to a read error.

Reading the germline V gene gives CDR1 SGHDT and CDR2 YYEEEE. Spanning cysteine to phenylalanine, the CDR3 consists of 14 amino acids. The sequence is cut down to CDR3 DNA, 42 bases in frame from base 1. The cohort consisted of 600 to 700 healthy bone marrow donors. At the time of sampling, every cohort member was nominally healthy, though immune exposures that went unrecorded were likely present. The donor was CMV seropositive and was included in the group of 250 to 300 seropositive cohort members. Each donor provided a peripheral blood sample, and peripheral blood mononuclear cells were used for TCR beta sequencing. The Qiagen DNeasy Blood Extraction Kit was used to extract genomic DNA from the blood cell samples.

The sequenced sample was PBMCs. This TCR was recovered from a man younger than 35 in good health and CMV-seropositive. The sequence is built from TRBV5-6 and TRBJ2-7; a stretch of 8 junction bases matches TRBD1. The CDR3 is CASRLAGGVYEQYF. In nucleotides, the sequence is TGTGCCAGCAGGTTGGCAGGGGGCGTCTACGAGCAGTACTTC.